Following are 30 T cell receptor beta chains from one sample sequenced in a study of blood T cells in healthy people across ages. The second PCR ran about 6 to 11 cycles with a sample-barcoded 5' primer and J-beta primers. One entry per CDR3 protein results from TCRdb running MiXCR on the 5' RACE reads. The top ten clones hold approximately 41% of a sample with about 750,000 distinct CDR3 sequences, 53% of them seen once. The material sequenced was blood. Receptors were obtained from a man older than 75 in good health.

This clonotype was observed a single time. This chain connects TRBV24-1 to TRBJ2-7; 8 nucleotides agree with TRBD1. Looked up from germline, CDR1 is KGHDR and CDR2 is SFDVKD. The length of the CDR3 is 15 residues. Germline trimming cut 3 bases from V and 5 bases from J; bases unmatched to any gene: 8. The CDR3 loop reads CATSDGRQGIDEQYF. The CDR3 DNA is TGTGCCACCAGTGATGGGAGACAGGGGATAGACGAGCAGTACTTC.

In this sample, this clonotype turned up a few times. The chain carries TRBV18 and TRBJ2-7; 10 bases match TRBD2. The CDR3 extends over 15 amino acids. Germline V lookup: CDR1 KGHSH, CDR2 LQKENI. The junction had 2 bases not matched to a gene; V was cut back by 3 bases and J by 0 bases. The CDR3 loop is CASSPGLAYSYEQYF. In DNA form, the CDR3 reads TGTGCCAGCTCACCGGGACTAGCGTACTCCTACGAGCAGTACTTC.

The chain joins TRBV9 to TRBJ2-1; the match to TRBD1 covers 8 bases. The CDR3 sequence is 18 residues long. CDR1 is SGDLS, CDR2 YYNGEE, per germline. With 4 bases clipped from V and 5 bases from J, the junction kept 17 bases outside the gene matches. CDR3 residues: CASSPRTGTHGTNNEQFF. As DNA, the CDR3 is TGTGCCAGCAGCCCTCGGACAGGGACCCATGGCACCAACAATGAGCAGTTCTTC. Variable domain in full (rest from reference TRBV9 and TRBJ2-1): DSGVTQTPKHLITATGQRVTLRCSPRSGDLSVYWYQQSLDQGLQFLIQYYNGEERAKGNILERFSAQQFPDLHSELNLSSLELGDSALYFCASSPRTGTHGTNNEQFFGPGTRLTVL.

This clonotype was counted many times. This chain uses TRBV11-2 with TRBJ2-7, with TRBD2 matching 14 bases. This CDR3 region has 15 residues. The junction had 6 bases not matched to a gene; V was cut back by 5 bases and J by 6 bases. Germline loops: CDR1 SGHAT, CDR2 FQNNGV. The CDR3 DNA sequence: TGTGCCAGCAGCCCGGGACTAGCGGGAGTATCCGAGCAGTACTTC. Its translation: CASSPGLAGVSEQYF.

CDR3 residues: CSARDGQASAYEQYF. The CDR3 DNA is TGCAGTGCTAGAGATGGGCAGGCCTCAGCCTACGAGCAGTACTTC. The chain uses TRBV20-1 and TRBJ2-7; D not certain. The CDR3 extends over 15 amino acids. Germline assignment: CDR1 DFQATT and CDR2 SNEGSKA (reference sequence). V lost 0 bases, J lost 2 bases, and 14 bases lay in between.

This clonotype was counted only a few times. J is TRBJ2-3 and V is TRBV12-3 or TRBV12-4; maybe TRBD1 (5 bases). The ends were cut back, 8 bases at V and 14 bases at J, with 26 bases in the middle. This CDR3 has 14 residues. The CDR3 coding sequence is TGTGCCAGCCCTAGAACGTTTAATGACAGATACGCGTATTTT. Protein: CASPRTFNDRYAYF.

This chain uses TRBV27 with TRBJ2-7, with TRBD2 matching 9 bases. TRBJ2-5 matches the DNA end more closely, so the J call is doubtful. This CDR3 is built from 15 residues. Germline assignment: CDR1 MNHEY and CDR2 SMNVEV (reference sequence). CDR3 residues: CASSLVAGAEETQYF. DNA for the CDR3: TGTGCCAGCAGTTTAGTAGCGGGAGCAGAAGAGACCCAGTACTTC.

In the case of this clonotype: Just one base apart from a much larger clone, this may be a read error. V gene TRBV6-6 combines with J gene TRBJ2-7; 7 bases are a match to TRBD1. The CDR3 has 13 amino acids. From germline, CDR1 is MNHNY and CDR2 SVGAGI (reference sequence). DNA for the CDR3: TGTGTCAGCAGTTCGACAGGGCCCTACGAGCAGTACTTC. Translated, it gives CVSSSTGPYEQYF.

The CDR3 region has the DNA TGTGCCAGCAGCTCATCCCAGACAACCTCGGGACAGCCCCAGCATTTT. Residues: CASSSSQTTSGQPQHF. The chain joins TRBV7-9 to TRBJ1-5, with D uncertain. This CDR3 contains 16 residues. Germline lookup yields CDR1 SEHNR and CDR2 FQNEAQ (reference sequence). Trimming removed 4 bases from V and 7 bases from J, with 20 bases in between. The entire variable domain, with the rest obtained from reference TRBV7-9 and TRBJ1-5, is as follows: DTGVSQNPRHKITKRGQNVTFRCDPISEHNRLYWYRQTLGQGPEFLTYFQNEAQLEKSRLLSDRFSAERPKGSFSTLEIQRTEQGDSAMYLCASSSSQTTSGQPQHFGDGTRLSIL.

In regard to this clonotype: Possible read error: a much larger clone is one base away. V usage is TRBV9 and J usage is TRBJ2-3; 7 bases fit TRBD1. This CDR3 spans 15 amino acids. From germline, CDR1 is SGDLS and CDR2 YYNGEE. CDR3 protein: CTSSPRTGLTDTQYF. The CDR3 nucleotides are TGTACCAGCAGCCCGCGGACAGGACTCACAGATACGCAGTATTTT.

The chain uses TRBV6-5 and TRBJ2-7; the D is unclear. The CDR3 length is 17 residues. The germline V and J ends were trimmed by 2 bases and 2 bases, with 19 bases remaining between them. CDR1 and CDR2 from the germline V gene are MNHEY and SVGAGI. The CDR3 DNA reads TGTGCCAGCAGTTACAGGGCTAGTGGTAGTAGGACCTACGAGCAGTACTTC. Encoded protein: CASSYRASGSRTYEQYF.

This clonotype was seen more than once but under ten times. V is TRBV24-1 and J is TRBJ2-5, with TRBD2 matching over 7 bases. Trimming took 4 bases from V and 1 from J; bases not matched to a gene: 5. The CDR3 contains 15 residues. CDR1 and CDR2 (germline): KGHDR, SFDVKD. CDR3 DNA sequence: TGTGCCACCAGTGACTCCGGGACTATCCAAGAGACCCAGTACTTC. It codes for CATSDSGTIQETQYF.

Here the CDR3 DNA reads TGTGCCAGCAGCACAAACAGGGAGGGCTATGGCTACACCTTC. This encodes CASSTNREGYGYTF. The rearrangement uses TRBV7-9 and TRBJ1-2; tentatively, D is TRBD1 (6 bases). Trimming left V 5 bases short and J 4 bases short, with 14 bases between. The germline V gene has CDR1 SEHNR and CDR2 FQNEAQ (reference sequence). The CDR3 extends over 14 amino acids. The complete variable domain, with remaining parts taken from reference TRBV7-9 and TRBJ1-2, reads DTGVSQNPRHKITKRGQNVTFRCDPISEHNRLYWYRQTLGQGPEFLTYFQNEAQLEKSRLLSDRFSAERPKGSFSTLEIQRTEQGDSAMYLCASSTNREGYGYTFGSGTRLTVV.

The chain is built from TRBV3-1 and TRBJ2-1; TRBD2 matches 8 bases. CDR3 length: 17 residues. CDR1 LGHDT and CDR2 YNNKEL come from the germline V gene (reference sequence). V lost 3 bases, J lost 3 bases, and 10 bases stayed unmatched. The CDR3 here is CASSHIPSGSGYNEQFF. The CDR3 DNA follows: TGTGCCAGCAGCCATATCCCGAGCGGGAGCGGCTACAATGAGCAGTTCTTC.

This clonotype was counted a few times. This chain links TRBV3-1 with TRBJ2-3; 8 bases are shared with TRBD2. V gave up 5 bases and J gave up 6 bases; unmatched junction bases: 7. CDR1 and CDR2 from the germline V gene are LGHDT and YNNKEL (reference sequence). This CDR3 has 14 amino acids. The chain's CDR3 is CASSFRGGPDTQYF. The DNA of the CDR3 is TGTGCCAGCAGCTTCCGGGGGGGCCCCGATACGCAGTATTTT.

This clonotype was seen more than once but under ten times. J is TRBJ1-5 and V is TRBV15; 8 bases are shared with TRBD1. Germline CDR1 reads LNHNV; CDR2 reads YYDKDF (reference sequence). The J segment lost 5 bases and the V segment lost 3 bases, leaving 9 bases of the junction unmatched. There are 16 residues in the CDR3. Here the CDR3 reads CATSRGGQGWDQPQHF. DNA of the CDR3: TGTGCCACCAGCAGGGGCGGACAGGGTTGGGATCAGCCCCAGCATTTT.

The J gene is TRBJ2-1, the V gene TRBV9, with 7 bases fitting TRBD2. V shed 4 bases, J shed 4 bases, and the junction held 11 bases outside the gene matches. Germline CDR1 reads SGDLS; CDR2 reads YYNGEE. This CDR3 spans 16 amino acids. CDR3 region: CASSPRVAGGYNEQFF. CDR3 nucleotide sequence: TGTGCCAGCAGCCCCCGGGTAGCGGGTGGATACAATGAGCAGTTCTTC.

V usage is TRBV13 and J usage is TRBJ2-5; 11 bases match TRBD1. The CDR3 has 14 residues. CDR1 and CDR2 (germline): PRHDT, FYEKMQ (reference sequence). After removal of 4 bases from V and 6 bases from J, the junction contained 4 bases not matched to a gene. The CDR3 protein is CASSWDRGKQTQYF. The CDR3 region has the DNA TGTGCCAGCAGCTGGGACAGGGGGAAGCAGACCCAGTACTTC.

The genes are TRBV7-3 and TRBJ2-5, with 7 bases identical to TRBD1. This CDR3 region has 15 residues. The V segment lost 5 bases and the J segment 1 base; nucleotides outside the gene matches: 7. Germline CDR1 reads SGHTA; CDR2 reads FQGTGA. In DNA form, the CDR3 reads TGTGCCAGCAGCGTTCGACAGGGTCTCCAAGAGACCCAGTACTTC. It is translated as CASSVRQGLQETQYF. The entire variable domain, with the rest obtained from reference TRBV7-3 and TRBJ2-5, is as follows: GAGVSQTPSNKVTEKGKYVELRCDPISGHTALYWYRQSLGQGPEFLIYFQGTGAADDSGLPNDRFFAVRPEGSVSTLKIQRTERGDSAVYLCASSVRQGLQETQYFGPGTRLLVL.

This clonotype occurred a few times. V and J are TRBV7-2 and TRBJ2-7; D is undetermined. V lost 4 bases, J lost 7 bases, and 11 bases lay in between. Germline V gene data show CDR1 as SGHTA and CDR2 as FQGNSA. This CDR3 region has 12 residues. The CDR3 bases are TGTGCCAGCAGCTCCATCCCCCAGGAGCAGTACTTC. Translated, it gives CASSSIPQEQYF.

This sequence joins TRBV2 and TRBJ1-1; D unresolved. Trimming stripped 0 bases from V and 1 base from J, with 6 bases between. Germline CDR1 and CDR2: SNHLY and FYNNEI. The CDR3 sequence is 14 residues long. This chain's CDR3 is CASSEANRNTEAFF. CDR3 coding DNA: TGTGCCAGCAGTGAAGCGAACAGGAACACTGAAGCTTTCTTT.

This chain joins TRBV5-1 and TRBJ2-3; no clear D gene. V lost 1 base and J 0 bases, leaving 9 bases between the germline ends. CDR3 size: 15 residues. From germline, CDR1 is SGHRS and CDR2 YFSETQ. CDR3 DNA: TGCGCCAGCAGCTTGTGGGCCGGTAGCACAGATACGCAGTATTTT. Its protein product is CASSLWAGSTDTQYF.

The rearrangement joins TRBV9 to TRBJ2-1; 8 positions agree with TRBD2. Gene TRBJ2-7 matches the end of the DNA better, so the J call may be wrong. Germline CDR1 reads SGDLS; CDR2 reads YYNGEE. CDR3 length: 15 amino acids. CDR3 amino acids: CASSVGRTSYNEQYF. CDR3 bases: TGTGCCAGCAGCGTAGGTCGGACTAGCTACAATGAGCAGTACTTC.

This clonotype appeared a few times. Here the CDR3 reads CASRCTGGTGLHSPPPGGYF. In DNA form, the CDR3 reads TGTGCCAGCAGATGCACTGGGGGGACAGGGCTACATTCCCCTCCTCCGGGAGGGTACTTC. The chain joins TRBV21-1 to TRBJ2-7; the D call of TRBD1 is as the table states it, not checked on the DNA. TRBV21-1 constitutes a pseudogene. There are 20 residues in the CDR3.

This clonotype was seen only once. The chain employs TRBV2 and TRBJ2-5, with 11 bases fitting TRBD1. V lost 10 bases, J lost 11 bases, and 12 bases stayed unmatched. The CDR3 is 13 residues long. From germline, CDR1 is SNHLY and CDR2 FYNNEI. CDR3 sequence: CAIDTDRGRKQYF. The CDR3 DNA reads as TGTGCCATCGACACGGACAGGGGGCGAAAGCAGTACTTC.

The gene calls are TRBV27 and TRBJ2-7, with D perhaps matching TRBD1 (6 bases). V dropped 6 bases and J dropped 4 bases, with 22 bases sitting between them. CDR3 size: 16 residues. The germline V gene has CDR1 MNHEY and CDR2 SMNVEV (reference sequence). The CDR3 reads CASRYRDTSPFYEQYF. Written as DNA, the CDR3 is TGTGCCAGCAGATACAGGGATACGAGTCCTTTTTACGAGCAGTACTTC.

This clonotype has a handful of counts. The chain couples TRBV20-1 to TRBJ2-5; weak D call: TRBD1 (6 bases). Germline V CDR1 and CDR2: DFQATT, SNEGSKA (reference sequence). This CDR3 contains 13 residues. The CDR3 DNA reads as TGCAGCCCCAGGGGCTCGCAAATTGAGACCCAGTACTTC. Protein: CSPRGSQIETQYF.

J is TRBJ1-2 and V is TRBV19; TRBD1 matches at 8 bases. There are 14 residues in the CDR3. V trimming: 5 bases; J trimming: 7 bases; junction bases outside the gene matches: 9. Germline values: CDR1 LNHDA, CDR2 SQIVND (reference sequence). The CDR3 sequence: CASSAKGTGGGYTF. In DNA form, the CDR3 reads TGTGCCAGTAGTGCTAAGGGGACAGGTGGTGGCTACACCTTC.

The chain couples TRBV20-1 to TRBJ2-5; possible D gene TRBD2, 5 bases. The ends were cut back, 6 bases at V and 11 bases at J, with 19 bases in the middle. The germline CDR1 and CDR2 sequences are DFQATT and SNEGSKA (reference sequence). The CDR3 spans 12 residues. The CDR3 here is CSAPHFSREQYF. DNA for the CDR3: TGCAGTGCCCCCCACTTTTCTAGGGAGCAGTACTTC.

The chain uses TRBV27 and TRBJ2-7; 7 bases match TRBD1. V gave up 6 bases and J gave up 3 bases; unmatched junction bases: 11. Germline V gene lookup returns CDR1 MNHEY and CDR2 SMNVEV (reference sequence). This CDR3 region has 15 residues. The CDR3 spells CASRVGTVAIYEQYF. DNA for the CDR3: TGTGCCAGCAGAGTCGGGACAGTCGCGATCTACGAGCAGTACTTC.